This T cell receptor beta chain originates from a study of identical twins. Overall study findings and caveats: Twins showed weaker excess sharing in their beta out-of-frame sequences.

This clonotype was counted at least ten times. Antigen unknown. A universal primer site was incorporated via template switching, and the cDNA contained unique molecular identifiers. TCRdb re-called the 5' RACE reads through MiXCR, storing one row per CDR3 protein. In the table there are over 200,000 distinct CDR3 sequences, under 12% of which are singletons. CDR1 and CDR2 (germline): GTSNPN, SVGIG (reference sequence). The V end was cut by 5 bases, the J end by 2 bases, with 16 bases between. The CDR3 contains 15 residues. The sample was memory T cells sorted from blood. This receptor was taken from a man aged 50-60 years in good health. The gene calls are TRBV30 and TRBJ2-1, with a possible D match to TRBD1 (6 bases). The CDR3 sequence: CAWLGVGAPYNEQFF. The CDR3 coding sequence is TGTGCCTGGTTGGGGGTGGGGGCCCCCTACAATGAGCAGTTCTTC.